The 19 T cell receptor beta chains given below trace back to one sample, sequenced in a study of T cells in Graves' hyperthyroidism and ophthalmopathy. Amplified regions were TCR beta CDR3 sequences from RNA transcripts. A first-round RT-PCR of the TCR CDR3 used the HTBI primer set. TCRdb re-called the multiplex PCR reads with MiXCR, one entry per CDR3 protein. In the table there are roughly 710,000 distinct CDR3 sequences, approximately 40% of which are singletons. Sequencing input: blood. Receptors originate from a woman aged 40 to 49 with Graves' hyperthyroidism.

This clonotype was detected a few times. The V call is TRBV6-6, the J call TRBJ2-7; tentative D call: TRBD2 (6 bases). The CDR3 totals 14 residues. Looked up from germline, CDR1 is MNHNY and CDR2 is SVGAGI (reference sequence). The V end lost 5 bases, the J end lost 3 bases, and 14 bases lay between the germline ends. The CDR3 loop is CASSAGSGGYEQYF. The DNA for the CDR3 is TGTGCCAGCAGTGCGGGATCTGGGGGCTACGAGCAGTACTTC.

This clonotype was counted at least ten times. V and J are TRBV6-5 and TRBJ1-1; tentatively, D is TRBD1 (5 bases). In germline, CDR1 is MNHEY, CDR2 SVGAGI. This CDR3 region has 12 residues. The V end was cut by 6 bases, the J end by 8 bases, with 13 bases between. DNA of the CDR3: TGTGCCAGCAGCCGGGGACGGGGAGAAGCTTTCTTT. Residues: CASSRGRGEAFF.

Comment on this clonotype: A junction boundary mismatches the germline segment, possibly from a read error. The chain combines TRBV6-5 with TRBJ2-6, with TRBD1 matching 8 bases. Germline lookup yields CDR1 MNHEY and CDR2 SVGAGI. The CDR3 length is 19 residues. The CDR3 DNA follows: TGTGCCAGCAGCTCCTCCGGACAGGGTGTATCCACTGGGGCCAACGTCCCGACTTTC. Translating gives CASSSSGQGVSTGANVPTF.

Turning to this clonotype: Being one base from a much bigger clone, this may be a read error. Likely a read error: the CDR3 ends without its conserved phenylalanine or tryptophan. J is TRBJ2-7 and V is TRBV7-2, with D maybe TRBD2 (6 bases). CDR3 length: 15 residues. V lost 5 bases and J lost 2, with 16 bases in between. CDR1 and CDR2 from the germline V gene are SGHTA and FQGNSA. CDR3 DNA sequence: TGTGCCAGCAGCGACACTCCTAGCGACACCTACGAGCAGTACCTC. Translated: CASSDTPSDTYEQYL.

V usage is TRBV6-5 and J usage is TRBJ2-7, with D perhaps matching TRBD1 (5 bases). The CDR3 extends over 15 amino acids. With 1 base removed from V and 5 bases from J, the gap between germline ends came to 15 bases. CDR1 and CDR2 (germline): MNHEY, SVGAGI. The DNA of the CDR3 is TGTGCCAGCAGTTACTTCTTCCATCCAGGGAACGAGCAGTACTTC. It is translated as CASSYFFHPGNEQYF.

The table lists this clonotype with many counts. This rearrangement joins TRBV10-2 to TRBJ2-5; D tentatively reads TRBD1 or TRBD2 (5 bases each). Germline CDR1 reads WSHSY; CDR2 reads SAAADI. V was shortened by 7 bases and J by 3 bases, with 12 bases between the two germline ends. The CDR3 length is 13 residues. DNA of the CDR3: TGCGCCAGCATATCCGGGGCCGAAGAGACCCAGTACTTC. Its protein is CASISGAEETQYF.

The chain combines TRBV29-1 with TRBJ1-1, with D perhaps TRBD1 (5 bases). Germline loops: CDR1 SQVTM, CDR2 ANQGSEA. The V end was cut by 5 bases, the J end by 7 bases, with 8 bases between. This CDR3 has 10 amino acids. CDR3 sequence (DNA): TGCAGCGTTCAGACAGTTGAAGCTTTCTTT. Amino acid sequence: CSVQTVEAFF.

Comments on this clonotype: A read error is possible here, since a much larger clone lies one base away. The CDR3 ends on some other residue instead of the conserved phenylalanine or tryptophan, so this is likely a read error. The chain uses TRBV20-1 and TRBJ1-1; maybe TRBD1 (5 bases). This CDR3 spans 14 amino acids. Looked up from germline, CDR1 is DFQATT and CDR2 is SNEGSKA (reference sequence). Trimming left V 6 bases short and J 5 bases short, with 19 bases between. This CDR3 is CSAQLGGVGTEAFS. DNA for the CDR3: TGCAGTGCCCAGCTAGGAGGGGTAGGTACTGAAGCTTTCTCT.

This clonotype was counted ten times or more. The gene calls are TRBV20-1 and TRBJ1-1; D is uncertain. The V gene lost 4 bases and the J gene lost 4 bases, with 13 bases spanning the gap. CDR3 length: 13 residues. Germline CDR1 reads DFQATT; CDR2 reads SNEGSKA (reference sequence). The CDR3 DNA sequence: TGCAGTGCTAAAGACCACTGGTCCACTGAAGCTTTCTTT. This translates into CSAKDHWSTEAFF.

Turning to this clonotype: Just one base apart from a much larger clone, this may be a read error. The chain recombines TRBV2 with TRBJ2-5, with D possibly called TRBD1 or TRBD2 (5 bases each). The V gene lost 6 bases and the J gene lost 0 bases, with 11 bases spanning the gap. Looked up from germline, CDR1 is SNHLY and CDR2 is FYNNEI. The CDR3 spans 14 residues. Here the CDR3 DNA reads TGTGCCAGCAGCCGGGGCCTGTACCAAGAGACCCAGTACTTC. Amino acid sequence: CASSRGLYQETQYF.

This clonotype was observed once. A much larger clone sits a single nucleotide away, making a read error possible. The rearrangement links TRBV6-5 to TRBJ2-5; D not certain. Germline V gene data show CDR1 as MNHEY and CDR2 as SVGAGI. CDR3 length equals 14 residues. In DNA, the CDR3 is TGTGCCATCAGTTACTCGGATGGGGAAGAGACCCAGTACTTC. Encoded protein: CAISYSDGEETQYF.

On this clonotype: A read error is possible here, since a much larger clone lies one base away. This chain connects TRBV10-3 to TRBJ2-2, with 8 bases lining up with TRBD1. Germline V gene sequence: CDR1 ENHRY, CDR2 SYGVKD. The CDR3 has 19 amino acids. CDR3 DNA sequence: TGTACCATCAGTGAGACTCGGCAGGGGGCGGAGGGGAACACCGGGGAGCTGTTTTTT. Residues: CTISETRQGAEGNTGELFF.

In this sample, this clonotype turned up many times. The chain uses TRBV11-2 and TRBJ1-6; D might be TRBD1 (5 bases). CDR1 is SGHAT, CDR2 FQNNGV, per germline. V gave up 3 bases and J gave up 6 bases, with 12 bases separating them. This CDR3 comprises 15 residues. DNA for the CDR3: TGTGCCAGCAGCTTTTCCGGGGGTGGTAATTCACCCCTCCACTTT. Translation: CASSFSGGGNSPLHF.

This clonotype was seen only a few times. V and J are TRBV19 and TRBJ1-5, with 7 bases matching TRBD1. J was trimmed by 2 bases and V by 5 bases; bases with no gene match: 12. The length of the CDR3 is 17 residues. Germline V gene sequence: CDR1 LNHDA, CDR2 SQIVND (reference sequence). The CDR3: CASSPGQAGGRNQPQHF. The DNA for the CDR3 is TGTGCCAGTAGTCCAGGACAGGCCGGAGGACGCAATCAGCCCCAGCATTTT. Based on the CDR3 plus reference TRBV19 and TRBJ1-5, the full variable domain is DGGITQSPKYLFRKEGQNVTLSCEQNLNHDAMYWYRQDPGQGLRLIYYSQIVNDFQKGDIAEGYSVSREKKESFPLTVTSAQKNPTAFYLCASSPGQAGGRNQPQHFGDGTRLSIL.

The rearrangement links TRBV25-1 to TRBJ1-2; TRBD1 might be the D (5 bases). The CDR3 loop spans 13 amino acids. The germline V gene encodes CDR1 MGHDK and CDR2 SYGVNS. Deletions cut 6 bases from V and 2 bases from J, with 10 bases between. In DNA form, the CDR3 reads TGTGCCAGCAGGCCACAGGAAAACTATGGCTACACCTTC. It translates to CASRPQENYGYTF.

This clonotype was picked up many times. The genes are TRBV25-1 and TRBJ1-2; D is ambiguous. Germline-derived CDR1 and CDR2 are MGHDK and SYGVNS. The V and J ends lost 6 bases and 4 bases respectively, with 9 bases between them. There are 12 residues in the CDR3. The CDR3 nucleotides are TGTGCCAGCAGGGGTCGTGGCTATGGCTACACCTTC. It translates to CASRGRGYGYTF.

CDR3 nucleotide sequence: TGTGCCAGCAGCCCAAGTGCCACAGGGAAAAGACTGTTTTTT. This encodes CASSPSATGKRLFF. The V and J genes are TRBV7-2 and TRBJ1-4, with D tentatively TRBD1 (6 bases). With 5 bases removed from V and 13 bases from J, the gap between germline ends came to 20 bases. The germline V gene encodes CDR1 SGHTA and CDR2 FQGNSA. The CDR3 runs 14 residues.

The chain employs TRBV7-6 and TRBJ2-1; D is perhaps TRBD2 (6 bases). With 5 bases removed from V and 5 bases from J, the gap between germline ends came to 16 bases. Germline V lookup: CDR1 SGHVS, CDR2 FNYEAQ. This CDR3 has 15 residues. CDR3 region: CASSRGGSSHNEQFF. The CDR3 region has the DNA TGTGCCAGCAGCCGGGGAGGTAGTTCCCACAATGAGCAGTTCTTC.

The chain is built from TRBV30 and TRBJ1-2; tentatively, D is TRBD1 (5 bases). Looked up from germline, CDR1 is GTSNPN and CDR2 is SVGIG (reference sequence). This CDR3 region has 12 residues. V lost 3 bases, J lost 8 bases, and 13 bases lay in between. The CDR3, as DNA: TGTGCCTGGAGACTGGGACCGGAGGGCTACACCTTC. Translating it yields CAWRLGPEGYTF. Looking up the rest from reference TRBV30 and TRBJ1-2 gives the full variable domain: SQTIHQWPATLVQPVGSPLSLECTVEGTSNPNLYWYRQAAGRGLQLLFYSVGIGQISSEVPQNLSASRPQDRQFILSSKKLLLSDSGFYLCAWRLGPEGYTFGSGTRLTVV.